A selection of T cell receptor beta chains follows, all from one sample in a study of read filtering for tumor transcriptome and immune sequencing. TCRdb used MiXCR to reprocess the reads, holding one entry per CDR3 protein. This sample carries around 130,000 distinct CDR3 sequences, under 15% of them seen once, and the ten largest clones take 8% to 9%. Input material: a population of CD138-negative cells sorted from bone marrow. Receptors originate from a donor aged 40 or over with multiple myeloma. Both conserved end residues are part of each CDR3. The order of the fields is J gene, D gene, V gene, clone size, CDR3 DNA, CDR3 protein. The D gene is left open where the match is weak. Rows may omit the clone size; those that give it use once, few, many or a size class.

>TRBJ2-1|NA|TRBV5-1|many
TGCGCCAGCAGCCAAGTGGTCCGGGACCCCTATGTTGAGCAGTTCTTC
CASSQVVRDPYVEQFF
>TRBJ2-2|TRBD2|TRBV24-1|NA
TGTGCCACCAGTGATCCGGTTGCTGAGCTAGCGGGAGTTTTAGGCGGGGAGCTGTTTTTT
CATSDPVAELAGVLGGELFF
>TRBJ2-1|NA|TRBV7-9|NA
TGTGCCAGCAGTCCTTCCGGGAGTTGGAGTGAGCTGTTCTTC
CASSPSGSWSELFF
>TRBJ1-2|TRBD1|TRBV5-1|many
TGCGCCAGCAGCTTTGACAGGGAATATGGCTACACCTTC
CASSFDREYGYTF
>TRBJ2-1|NA|TRBV7-9|many
TGTGCCAGCAGCTTAGTATTGCCGGATGAGCAGTTCTTC
CASSLVLPDEQFF
>TRBJ2-1|NA|TRBV3-1|NA
TGTGCCAGCAGCCAAGATGGTCTCCGGACCTACTACAATGAGCAGTTCTTC
CASSQDGLRTYYNEQFF
>TRBJ1-5|NA|TRBV18|many
TGTGCCAGCTCACCACTAATAGGACAGATCGCAGGGCCCCAGCATTTT
CASSPLIGQIAGPQHF
>TRBJ2-1|NA|TRBV12-3/TRBV12-4|many
TGTGCCAGCAGTTTGAGGGGACACGAGCAGTTCTTC
CASSLRGHEQFF
>TRBJ2-1|NA|TRBV29-1|NA
TGCAGCGCGGGCAGGGTAGTGCCATTTTACAATGGTGAGCAGTTCTTC
CSAGRVVPFYNGEQFF
>TRBJ2-2|TRBD2|TRBV4-2|many
TGTGCCAGCAGCCAAGATACAAGCGGGAGTTGGACCGGGGAGCTGTTTTTT
CASSQDTSGSWTGELFF
>TRBJ2-1|NA|TRBV5-1|many
TGCGCCAGCAGCTCCACCGGGACCGCCAACAATGAGCAGTTCTTC
CASSSTGTANNEQFF
>TRBJ2-5|NA|TRBV20-1|few
TGCAGTGCTCCCCCCTGGAGAGGAGGAGAGACCCAGTACTTC
CSAPPWRGGETQYF
>TRBJ1-5|NA|TRBV6-2/TRBV6-3|many
TGTGCCAGCAGTTACTCCGCGGGCAATCAGCCCCAGCATTTT
CASSYSAGNQPQHF
>TRBJ1-1|NA|TRBV5-1|many
TGCGCCAGCAGCTTAACGGCGAACACTGAAGCTTTCTTT
CASSLTANTEAFF
>TRBJ1-4|NA|TRBV3-1|many
TGTGCCAGCAGCCAAGAGGGGAAGCTATCGGTTAATGAAAAACTGTTTTTT
CASSQEGKLSVNEKLFF
>TRBJ2-1|TRBD2|TRBV20-1|many
TGCAGTGCTATCAGGACTAGGCAGGATGAGCAGTTCTTC
CSAIRTRQDEQFF
>TRBJ2-3|NA|TRBV7-9|NA
TGTGCCAGCAGCTTAGCGGGCGGTGGGGGTCTGACAGATACGCAGTATTTT
CASSLAGGGGLTDTQYF